These 32 T cell receptor beta chains were sequenced from one sample in a study of cytomegalovirus exposure and HLA in healthy donors. PCR employed 60 Vbeta and 13 Jbeta primers. Some clones are missing from TCRdb's copy, which holds only in-frame ones; the method was immunoSEQ multiplex PCR. Its listing shows tens of thousands of clones. The sample taken for sequencing was PBMCs. The receptors shown here come from a woman aged 40 to 50 in good health and CMV-seropositive.

The chain couples TRBV6-5 to TRBJ1-2; 9 bases are a match to TRBD1. This CDR3 comprises 16 residues. CDR1 and CDR2 (germline): MNHEY, SVGAGI. V was clipped by 4 bases and J by 4 bases; unmatched bases: 10. DNA of the CDR3: TGTGCCAGCAGTTCCCTCCCGGGACAGGGTGTCTATGGCTACACCTTC. Amino acids: CASSSLPGQGVYGYTF.

Points on this clone: The germline gene is not matched at one end of the junction; a read error may be the cause. The rearrangement joins TRBV7-2 to TRBJ1-1; no firm D call. This CDR3 is 13 amino acids long. Looked up from germline, CDR1 is SGHTA and CDR2 is FQGNSA. DNA for the CDR3: TGTGCAAGCAGCTTACACCCCAGCACTGAAGCTTTCTTT. Its translation: CASSLHPSTEAFF.

The rearrangement joins TRBV6-5 to TRBJ2-3; D possibly corresponds to TRBD1 (6 bases). Germline CDR1 is MNHEY and CDR2 is SVGAGI. This CDR3 region has 13 residues. Between the trimmed V and J ends, which lost 0 bases and 6 bases, there was a span of 7 bases. As DNA, the CDR3 is TGTGCCAGCAGTTACTCGAGGGGGGATACGCAGTATTTT. Translated: CASSYSRGDTQYF.

The V and J genes are TRBV7-8 and TRBJ2-7; D is ambiguous. Trimming pared 6 bases from V and 0 bases from J, leaving 6 bases between. The CDR3 sequence is 12 residues long. Looked up from germline, CDR1 is SGHVS and CDR2 is FQNEAQ. CDR3 coding DNA: TGTGCCAGCAGTCGTAGCTCCTACGAGCAGTACTTC. Its translation is CASSRSSYEQYF.

The genes are TRBV5-1 and TRBJ2-7; D is possibly TRBD2 (5 bases). The CDR3 is 15 residues long. The V gene lost 3 bases and the J gene lost 2 bases, with 15 bases spanning the gap. Germline V CDR1 and CDR2: SGHRS, YFSETQ. CDR3 coding DNA: TGCGCCAGCAGCTGGGGAGATGGCTTTACCTACGAGCAGTACTTC. Translation gives CASSWGDGFTYEQYF.

The chain employs TRBV4-1 and TRBJ2-3, with D maybe TRBD2 (6 bases). Between the trimmed V and J ends, which lost 5 bases and 2 bases, there was a span of 20 bases. The CDR3 is 17 amino acids. The germline V gene encodes CDR1 MGHRA and CDR2 YSYEKL. This chain's CDR3 is CASSLDQLARDTDTQYF. The CDR3 DNA follows: TGCGCCAGCAGCTTAGACCAACTAGCCCGGGACACAGATACGCAGTATTTT.

This chain connects TRBV7-3 to TRBJ2-2, with TRBD1 as a possible D gene (6 bases). The CDR3 sequence is 13 residues long. V was clipped by 5 bases and J by 8 bases, with 12 bases between them. Germline CDR1 SGHTA, CDR2 FQGTGA. The CDR3 DNA reads as TGTGCCAGCAGCGACCAACAGGGAGGGGAGCTGTTTTTT. It translates to CASSDQQGGELFF.

V usage is TRBV6-5 and J usage is TRBJ2-7; 7 positions match TRBD1. The V and J ends lost 6 bases and 3 bases, in that order; junction bases with no gene match: 5. The CDR3 is made up of 13 amino acids. Germline V gives CDR1 MNHEY, CDR2 SVGAGI. The DNA for the CDR3 is TGTGCCAGCAGAAACCAGGGGGACTACGAGCAGTACTTC. Residues: CASRNQGDYEQYF.

The chain is built from TRBV5-1 and TRBJ1-1; D gene ambiguous. Between the trimmed V and J ends, which lost 4 bases and 3 bases, there was a span of 10 bases. Germline-derived CDR1 and CDR2 are SGHRS and YFSETQ. This CDR3 has 13 residues. The chain's CDR3 is CASSPLSYTEAFF. In nucleotides, the CDR3 is TGCGCCAGCAGCCCGCTTAGTTACACTGAAGCTTTCTTT.

The V call is TRBV10-3, the J call TRBJ1-2; TRBD1 matches at 7 bases. With 3 bases clipped from V and 8 bases from J, the junction kept 6 bases outside the gene matches. The CDR3 is 13 amino acids. Germline lookup yields CDR1 ENHRY and CDR2 SYGVKD. The chain's CDR3 is CAISEPQGLGYTF. For the CDR3, the DNA is TGTGCCATCAGTGAACCACAGGGGTTGGGCTACACCTTC.

The V gene is TRBV5-6, the J gene TRBJ2-7; 12 bases line up with TRBD2. CDR3 length: 18 residues. Germline CDR1 and CDR2: SGHDT and YYEEEE. Trimming removed 3 bases from V and 4 bases from J; junction bases left unmatched: 14. CDR3 coding DNA: TGTGCCAGCAGCTCCGGTCCTAGCGGGAGGGCCAATCGGTACGAGCAGTACTTC. As protein: CASSSGPSGRANRYEQYF.

The chain recombines TRBV5-1 with TRBJ2-1, with 11 bases that match TRBD2. Germline CDR1 SGHRS, CDR2 YFSETQ. CDR3 length: 15 amino acids. Trimming at V came to 1 base and at J to 5 bases, leaving 2 bases not matched to a gene. CDR3 loop: CASSLFSGRDNEQFF. CDR3 sequence (DNA): TGCGCCAGCAGCTTGTTTAGCGGGAGGGACAATGAGCAGTTCTTC.

The V and J genes are TRBV19 and TRBJ1-4, with 9 bases fitting TRBD1. The CDR3 runs 14 residues. V was clipped by 2 bases and J by 10 bases; unmatched bases: 5. Germline V lookup: CDR1 LNHDA, CDR2 SQIVND (reference sequence). The CDR3 coding sequence is TGTGCCAGTAGTATACGGACAGGGGCGCTAAAACTGTTTTTT. This codes for CASSIRTGALKLFF.

This rearrangement joins TRBV7-8 to TRBJ2-3; weak D call: TRBD2 (6 bases). The V gene's germline CDR1 is SGHVS and CDR2 FQNEAQ. The CDR3 consists of 14 residues. The ends were cut back, 5 bases at V and 9 bases at J, with 18 bases in the middle. The CDR3 nucleotides are TGTGCCAGCAGCCTCAACCGGGACTTTCAGACGCAGTATTTT. It is translated as CASSLNRDFQTQYF.

This sequence joins TRBV30 and TRBJ2-4, with 8 bases fitting TRBD1. The CDR3 is 16 residues long. Per the germline V gene, CDR1 is GTSNPN and CDR2 is SVGIG (reference sequence). V shed 5 bases, J shed 8 bases, and the junction held 17 bases outside the gene matches. The CDR3 nucleotides read TGTGCCTGGGCATACGGACAGGGTTACTTTTTTGACATTCAGTACTTC. It is translated as CAWAYGQGYFFDIQYF. The full variable domain, in which reference TRBV30 and TRBJ2-4 provide the parts outside the CDR3, is SQTIHQWPATLVQPVGSPLSLECTVEGTSNPNLYWYRQAAGRGLQLLFYSVGIGQISSEVPQNLSASRPQDRQFILSSKKLLLSDSGFYLCAWAYGQGYFFDIQYFGAGTRLSVL.

V is TRBV5-1 and J is TRBJ2-3; possibly TRBD1 for D (5 bases). With 5 bases removed from V and 3 bases from J, the gap between germline ends came to 10 bases. The CDR3 contains 13 residues. CDR1 and CDR2 (germline): SGHRS, YFSETQ. The CDR3 nucleotides read TGCGCCAGCAGGCAGGGTTGGACAGATACGCAGTATTTT. Translating gives CASRQGWTDTQYF.

V usage is TRBV27 and J usage is TRBJ1-2, with 12 positions matching TRBD1. The CDR3 spans 15 residues. Germline-derived CDR1 and CDR2 are MNHEY and SMNVEV (reference sequence). V gave up 8 bases and J gave up 4 bases; unmatched junction bases: 8. Here the CDR3 reads CASRDRGLEGYGYTF. CDR3 nucleotide sequence: TGTGCCAGCCGGGACAGGGGGCTAGAGGGCTATGGCTACACCTTC.

The V gene is TRBV27, the J gene TRBJ1-2, with a tentative D call TRBD1 (6 bases). Trimming pared 5 bases from V and 4 bases from J, leaving 14 bases between. The CDR3 spans 14 residues. Germline V CDR1 and CDR2: MNHEY, SMNVEV (reference sequence). CDR3 sequence: CASSPGQIPYGYTF. The CDR3 DNA reads as TGTGCCAGCAGTCCCGGACAGATCCCCTATGGCTACACCTTC.

The chain's CDR3 is CASSPVAEYYGYTF. CDR3 bases: TGTGCCAGCAGCCCGGTCGCTGAATACTATGGCTACACCTTC. The chain joins TRBV5-6 to TRBJ1-2; D uncertain. This CDR3 has 14 amino acids. Deletions cut 4 bases from V and 3 bases from J, with 13 bases between. Germline CDR1 SGHDT, CDR2 YYEEEE.

The chain is built from TRBV9 and TRBJ2-1; possibly TRBD1 for D (6 bases). The CDR3 length is 15 residues. Between the trimmed V and J ends, which lost 3 bases and 5 bases, there was a span of 15 bases. Germline V lookup: CDR1 SGDLS, CDR2 YYNGEE. The CDR3 sequence is CASSATGTPNNEQFF. The CDR3 coding sequence is TGTGCCAGCAGCGCGACCGGGACACCGAACAATGAGCAGTTCTTC.

The rearrangement joins TRBV9 to TRBJ2-1, with a tentative D call TRBD2 (6 bases). Trimming removed 2 bases at V and 5 bases at J, with 11 bases between. The CDR3 covers 14 residues. CDR1 is SGDLS and CDR2 is YYNGEE in the germline V gene. The CDR3: CASSVQGLNNEQFF. The CDR3 coding sequence is TGTGCCAGCAGCGTTCAGGGACTGAACAATGAGCAGTTCTTC. Full variable domain (rest looked up from reference TRBV9 and TRBJ2-1): DSGVTQTPKHLITATGQRVTLRCSPRSGDLSVYWYQQSLDQGLQFLIQYYNGEERAKGNILERFSAQQFPDLHSELNLSSLELGDSALYFCASSVQGLNNEQFFGPGTRLTVL.

The J gene is TRBJ2-7, the V gene TRBV27, with 7 bases aligning to TRBD1. The ends lost 3 bases at V and 0 bases at J; junction bases unmatched: 2. There are 14 residues in the CDR3. Looked up from germline, CDR1 is MNHEY and CDR2 is SMNVEV (reference sequence). The CDR3 DNA sequence: TGTGCCAGCAGTTTCCACAGGGGCTCCTACGAGCAGTACTTC. Translation: CASSFHRGSYEQYF.

The CDR3: CASSTKADYGYTF. The CDR3 DNA reads as TGTGCCAGCAGCACCAAGGCGGACTATGGCTACACCTTC. The chain links TRBV9 to TRBJ1-2; no definite D call. This CDR3 region has 13 residues. Trimming removed 4 bases at V and 3 bases at J, with 10 bases between. The germline V gene encodes CDR1 SGDLS and CDR2 YYNGEE.

The chain recombines TRBV5-1 with TRBJ1-1; D possibly corresponds to TRBD1 (5 bases). V gave up 4 bases and J gave up 1 base, with 8 bases separating them. The CDR3 extends over 13 amino acids. CDR1 and CDR2 (germline): SGHRS, YFSETQ. Here the CDR3 reads CASSHQGNTEAFF. The CDR3 nucleotides are TGCGCCAGCAGCCATCAGGGGAACACTGAAGCTTTCTTT.

This chain links TRBV5-4 with TRBJ2-7; 7 positions agree with TRBD1. Per the germline V gene, CDR1 is SGHNT and CDR2 is YYREEE (reference sequence). Unmatched junction bases numbered 6, after V lost 4 bases and J lost 2 bases. The CDR3 is 14 residues long. The CDR3 bases are TGTGCCAGCAGCGAGTACAGGGGCCCCTACGAGCAGTACTTC. Its protein is CASSEYRGPYEQYF.

The gene calls are TRBV10-3 and TRBJ2-1; TRBD2 might be the D (5 bases). The CDR3 is 16 residues long. The ends were cut back, 6 bases at V and 0 bases at J, with 15 bases in the middle. Germline CDR1 reads ENHRY; CDR2 reads SYGVKD. This CDR3 reads CAISDLLGSSYNEQFF. DNA of the CDR3: TGTGCCATCAGCGACCTACTGGGGAGCTCCTACAATGAGCAGTTCTTC.

The chain combines TRBV7-9 with TRBJ2-1, with D possibly matching TRBD2 (6 bases). Germline-derived CDR1 and CDR2 are SEHNR and FQNEAQ (reference sequence). Trimming cost V 2 bases and J 2 bases, with 10 bases left between them. This CDR3 has 15 amino acids. As DNA, the CDR3 is TGTGCCAGCAGCTTAAGGGACTCGGCCTACAATGAGCAGTTCTTC. It is translated as CASSLRDSAYNEQFF.

The V gene is TRBV12-5, the J gene TRBJ2-7; D is possibly TRBD1 (5 bases). The germline V and J ends were trimmed by 3 bases and 7 bases, with 13 bases remaining between them. From germline, CDR1 is LGHNT and CDR2 FRNRAP. The CDR3 contains 13 residues. The CDR3 region is CASGFNRKWEQYF. In nucleotides, the CDR3 is TGTGCTAGTGGTTTCAACAGGAAATGGGAGCAGTACTTC.

The rearrangement links TRBV30 to TRBJ1-3; 8 positions agree with TRBD1. Germline CDR1 reads GTSNPN; CDR2 reads SVGIG (reference sequence). The CDR3 is 16 amino acids. Trimming at V came to 2 bases and at J to 0 bases, leaving 6 bases not matched to a gene. The CDR3 is CAWSRTGWSSGNTIYF. CDR3 coding DNA: TGTGCCTGGAGTCGGACAGGGTGGAGCTCTGGAAACACCATATATTTT.

The J gene is TRBJ2-1, the V gene TRBV21-1; the DNA was not compared with TRBD2, the D call given in the table. TRBV21-1 is labeled a pseudogene. The CDR3 totals 11 residues. CDR3 sequence reads: CASSKENEQFF. The DNA for the CDR3 is TGTGCCAGCAGCAAGGAGAATGAGCAGTTCTTC.

This rearrangement joins TRBV27 to TRBJ1-5; 9 bases agree with TRBD1. In germline, CDR1 is MNHEY, CDR2 SMNVEV (reference sequence). This CDR3 has 13 amino acids. V was clipped by 5 bases and J by 7 bases; unmatched bases: 3. For the CDR3, the DNA is TGTGCCAGCAGTCCACAGGGGGCCCAGCCCCAGCATTTT. It encodes CASSPQGAQPQHF.

The chain combines TRBV28 with TRBJ2-7; 11 bases are shared with TRBD2. V gave up 4 bases and J gave up 4 bases; unmatched junction bases: 6. Germline CDR1 and CDR2: MDHEN and SYDVKM. The CDR3 consists of 15 residues. The CDR3 DNA reads TGTGCCAGCAGTTCGACTAGCGGGACTCCTTACGAGCAGTACTTC. Translating gives CASSSTSGTPYEQYF.